The table lists the clone carrying this TCR beta chain with many counts. This specimen comes from a study of T-cell reconstitution after alpha-beta-depleted transplantation in children. Unique molecular identifiers featured in how the TCRbeta library was prepared. From the PCR reads, TCRdb called clonotypes with MiXCR, one entry per CDR3 protein. The sample has about 460,000 distinct CDR3 sequences, about 12% seen once; the top ten hold less than 6.5%. Trimming cost V 3 bases and J 7 bases; bases outside gene matches: 9. This CDR3 is 16 amino acids long. Per the germline V gene, CDR1 is DFQATT and CDR2 is SNEGSKA (reference sequence).

The origin of this receptor is a human donor who donated a stem cell graft to a child with combined immunodeficiency. Source: PBMCs from the stem cell graft donor, taken from the stem cell graft. The gene calls are TRBV20-1 and TRBJ2-1; 13 bases are a match to TRBD2. The CDR3 loop reads CSASLVLAGGPNEQFF. CDR3 nucleotides: TGCAGTGCTAGCCTAGTACTAGCGGGAGGGCCGAATGAGCAGTTCTTC.